The 8 T cell receptor beta chains in this list originate from one sample, sequenced in a study of cytomegalovirus exposure and HLA in healthy donors. The PCR was carried out with 60 Vbeta primers and 13 Jbeta primers. Only in-frame clones appear in the TCRdb table, and some are missing; sequencing was by immunoSEQ multiplex PCR. This sample carries approximately 120,000 clones, about 78% of them seen once, and the ten largest clones take approximately 3.8%. The sample taken for sequencing was PBMCs. These receptors were obtained from a man younger than 45 in good health and CMV-seronegative.

The chain has TRBV5-1 and TRBJ2-7, with a possible D match to TRBD2 (7 bases). Trimming took off 4 bases at V and 5 bases at J, with 19 bases between the two ends. The germline gives CDR1 SGHRS, CDR2 YFSETQ. The CDR3 contains 15 residues. CDR3 sequence reads: CASSPGVGGRHEQYF. CDR3 sequence (DNA): TGCGCCAGCAGCCCGGGGGTGGGGGGGCGCCACGAGCAGTACTTC.

A few counts support this clone. This chain links TRBV6-1 with TRBJ2-7; D unclear. The germline V gene has CDR1 MNHNS and CDR2 SASEGT. V was pared by 4 bases and J by 4 bases, with 11 bases between. This CDR3 region has 13 residues. The CDR3 nucleotides are TGTGCCAGCAGTGGAGATCGAAAATACGAGCAGTACTTC. The encoded protein is CASSGDRKYEQYF.

In its sample, this clone was seen once. The junction departs from the called germline gene at one end, perhaps through a read error. The CDR3 coding sequence is TGTTCCAGCAGCTTAGAGAGGTCAGGGCAGCGTGGCTACACCTTC. This translates into CSSSLERSGQRGYTF. The gene calls are TRBV7-9 and TRBJ1-2, with a possible D match to TRBD1 (5 bases). There are 15 residues in the CDR3. Germline CDR1 and CDR2: SEHNR and FQNEAQ (reference sequence).

The V gene is TRBV2, the J gene TRBJ2-2; D is unclear. CDR1 SNHLY and CDR2 FYNNEI come from the germline V gene. Trimming pared 1 base from V and 4 bases from J, leaving 10 bases between. The CDR3 runs 15 residues. CDR3 sequence (DNA): TGTGCCAGCAGTGAAGTCTCCGTTCGCACCGGGGAGCTGTTTTTT. Translation gives CASSEVSVRTGELFF. The full variable domain, completed using reference TRBV2 and TRBJ2-2, is EPEVTQTPSHQVTQMGQEVILRCVPISNHLYFYWYRQILGQKVEFLVSFYNNEISEKSEIFDDQFSVERPDGSNFTLKIRSTKLEDSAMYFCASSEVSVRTGELFFGEGSRLTVL.

Comments on this clone: Mismatch with germline at one junction end may stem from a read error. The V gene is TRBV7-9, the J gene TRBJ1-2, with D unclear. The CDR3 is 12 amino acids. Germline CDR1 is SEHNR and CDR2 is FQNEAQ (reference sequence). The CDR3: CSSSPGFDGYTF. The CDR3 region has the DNA TGTTCCAGCAGCCCGGGATTTGATGGCTACACCTTC.

The chain employs TRBV2 and TRBJ2-1, with TRBD2 matching 10 bases. CDR1 and CDR2 from the germline V gene are SNHLY and FYNNEI. The CDR3 is 13 residues long. The CDR3 reads CAAGGGLYNEQFF. CDR3 in DNA: TGTGCAGCGGGGGGGGGCCTTTACAATGAGCAGTTCTTC.

The rearrangement links TRBV11-2 to TRBJ1-2; D is perhaps TRBD1 (5 bases). V dropped 0 bases and J dropped 6 bases, with 5 bases sitting between them. CDR3 length: 12 amino acids. Germline assignment: CDR1 SGHAT and CDR2 FQNNGV. The CDR3 protein is CASSLEGDGYTF. The CDR3 bases are TGTGCCAGCAGCTTAGAAGGGGATGGCTACACCTTC.

This clone was seen more than once but under ten times. The chain has TRBV10-3 and TRBJ2-7; D not resolved. Germline loops: CDR1 ENHRY, CDR2 SYGVKD. The CDR3 is made up of 12 amino acids. The V end was cut by 2 bases, the J end by 5 bases, with 7 bases between. The CDR3 spells CAISEGQDEQYF. DNA of the CDR3: TGTGCCATCAGTGAGGGTCAGGACGAGCAGTACTTC.